One sample yielded the 5 T cell receptor beta chains listed below, sequenced in a study of T cells in Graves' hyperthyroidism and ophthalmopathy. The CDR3 regions of TCR beta were amplified from RNA transcripts. RT-PCR in the first round (using the HTBI primer set) targeted the TCR CDR3. TCRdb ran MiXCR on the multiplex PCR reads and lists one entry per CDR3 protein. The profile shows fewer than 850,000 distinct CDR3 sequences, about 18% of them singletons. The sequencing sample was made of blood. These receptors came from a man aged 50-60 years with Graves' hyperthyroidism.

This clonotype was detected ten times or more. The chain uses TRBV19 and TRBJ1-1; no reliable D call. V was shortened by 5 bases and J by 7 bases, with 11 bases between the two germline ends. This CDR3 region has 12 residues. Germline loops: CDR1 LNHDA, CDR2 SQIVND (reference sequence). The CDR3 DNA reads TGTGCCAGTAGTGTGGACGGATTTGAAGCTTTCTTT. As protein: CASSVDGFEAFF.

The V and J genes are TRBV10-3 and TRBJ2-2; 12 bases agree with TRBD2. The ends lost 2 bases at V and 4 bases at J; junction bases unmatched: 14. CDR1 is ENHRY and CDR2 is SYGVKD in the germline V gene. This CDR3 contains 20 residues. The CDR3 sequence is CAISETWTGTSGLGTGELFF. CDR3 DNA: TGTGCCATCAGTGAGACATGGACAGGGACTAGCGGGTTGGGCACCGGGGAGCTGTTTTTT.

Ten or more counts support this clonotype. This chain uses TRBV28 with TRBJ1-3; 9 bases line up with TRBD1. From germline, CDR1 is MDHEN and CDR2 SYDVKM. The CDR3 runs 19 residues. J lost 3 bases, V lost 6 bases, and 18 bases had no gene match. The CDR3 region has the DNA TGTGCCAGCAGAGTTTGGGGACGGACAGGGGAGGTCGGTGGAAACACCATATATTTT. Its translation is CASRVWGRTGEVGGNTIYF.

CDR3 sequence reads: CASSPQGIMAGELFF. CDR3 coding DNA: TGTGCCAGTAGCCCACAGGGTATAATGGCCGGGGAGCTGTTTTTT. V gene TRBV19 combines with J gene TRBJ2-2, with D maybe TRBD1 (6 bases). The CDR3 extends over 15 amino acids. Between the trimmed V and J ends, which lost 6 bases and 6 bases, there was a span of 17 bases. Germline CDR1 is LNHDA and CDR2 is SQIVND (reference sequence).

This clonotype was counted only a few times. The chain employs TRBV6-1 and TRBJ2-7, with 7 bases aligning to TRBD2. The V segment lost 1 base and the J segment 6 bases; nucleotides outside the gene matches: 9. Germline V gene lookup returns CDR1 MNHNS and CDR2 SASEGT. This CDR3 comprises 15 residues. CDR3: CASSEGGSVFCEQYF. For the CDR3, the DNA is TGTGCCAGCAGTGAAGGCGGGAGCGTCTTCTGCGAGCAGTACTTC.